A selection of T cell receptor beta chains follows, all from one sample in a study of blood T cell repertoires in COVID-19. Libraries were prepared by immunoSEQ multiplex PCR; TCRdb keeps only in-frame clonotypes and omits some of them. Of just under 65,000 clones listed, around 76% are singletons. Sequencing was done on a sample of peripheral blood. Receptors originate from a human donor in a cohort sampled during active COVID-19. CDR3s include the opening cysteine and the closing phenylalanine or tryptophan. A D gene is named only where the DNA matches it firmly. For some rows the clone size is stated as once, few or many, or as a class when expanded; others skip it.

D gene: TRBD1
J gene: TRBJ1-5
clone size: -
V gene: TRBV10-3
CDR3 DNA: TGTGCCATCGGAGGGGGCAGTGGCAATCAGCCCCAGCATTTT
CDR3 protein: CAIGGGSGNQPQHF

D gene: TRBD1
J gene: TRBJ1-5
clone size: many
V gene: TRBV6-2/TRBV6-3
CDR3 DNA: TGTGCCAGCAGTTTGACCCGTGGACAGGGAAATCAGCCCCAGCATTTT
CDR3 protein: CASSLTRGQGNQPQHF

D gene: TRBD2
J gene: TRBJ2-3
clone size: -
V gene: TRBV5-4
CDR3 DNA: TGTGCCAGCAGCTTGGTGGGACTAGGCACAGATACGCAGTATTTT
CDR3 protein: CASSLVGLGTDTQYF

D gene: TRBD2
J gene: TRBJ2-1
clone size: -
V gene: TRBV5-1
CDR3 DNA: TGCGCCAGCAGCTTAACTAGCGGGGTCTGGAATGAGCAGTTCTTC
CDR3 protein: CASSLTSGVWNEQFF

D gene: -
J gene: TRBJ1-4
clone size: many
V gene: TRBV7-6
CDR3 DNA: TGTGCCAGCAGCCTCGGAGGGAGTCCCAATGAAAAACTGTTTTTT
CDR3 protein: CASSLGGSPNEKLFF

D gene: -
J gene: TRBJ2-7
clone size: -
V gene: TRBV5-1
CDR3 DNA: TGCGCCAGCAGCCTCTCGGCCAGCCGGGATGGCGAGCAGTACTTC
CDR3 protein: CASSLSASRDGEQYF

D gene: -
J gene: TRBJ2-7
clone size: -
V gene: TRBV2
CDR3 DNA: TGTGCCAGCAGTGAAACAGTCCGGGGCGAGCAGTACTTC
CDR3 protein: CASSETVRGEQYF

D gene: TRBD1
J gene: TRBJ1-6
clone size: few
V gene: TRBV3-1/TRBV3-2
CDR3 DNA: TGTGCCAGCAGCCAAGGACAGGGCAGGGGTTCACCCCTCCACTTT
CDR3 protein: CASSQGQGRGSPLHF

D gene: TRBD1
J gene: TRBJ2-7
clone size: -
V gene: TRBV6-1
CDR3 DNA: TGTGCCAGCAGTGAACGTGGGCCGTCGAACAGGGGCTACGAGCAGTACTTC
CDR3 protein: CASSERGPSNRGYEQYF

D gene: TRBD2
J gene: TRBJ2-1
clone size: once
V gene: TRBV7-3
CDR3 DNA: TGTGCCAGCAGCTCAAGGGGACTAGCGGGGGGTATTGGCAATGAGCAGTTCTTC
CDR3 protein: CASSSRGLAGGIGNEQFF

D gene: -
J gene: TRBJ1-5
clone size: -
V gene: TRBV19
CDR3 DNA: TGTGCCAGTAGTATGGTACAGAACAATCAGCCCCAGCATTTT
CDR3 protein: CASSMVQNNQPQHF

D gene: -
J gene: TRBJ2-7
clone size: -
V gene: TRBV2
CDR3 DNA: TGTGCCAGCAGTGACCGGACAGTAGGCTCCTACGAGCAGTACTTC
CDR3 protein: CASSDRTVGSYEQYF

D gene: -
J gene: TRBJ1-5
clone size: -
V gene: TRBV7-9
CDR3 DNA: TGTGCCAGCAGTCATCCGGGGGGCAATCAGCCCCAGCATTTT
CDR3 protein: CASSHPGGNQPQHF

D gene: TRBD1
J gene: TRBJ1-2
clone size: few
V gene: TRBV12-3/TRBV12-4
CDR3 DNA: TGTGCCAGCAGTCGGACAGGCTATGGCTACACCTTC
CDR3 protein: CASSRTGYGYTF

D gene: -
J gene: TRBJ1-3
clone size: -
V gene: TRBV10-3
CDR3 DNA: TGTGCCATCAATCCCGCGACAGCCGACTCTGGAAACACCATATATTTT
CDR3 protein: CAINPATADSGNTIYF

D gene: TRBD2
J gene: TRBJ2-5
clone size: -
V gene: TRBV10-1
CDR3 DNA: TGCGCCAGCAACGAGGGACTAGAAGAGACCCAGTACTTC
CDR3 protein: CASNEGLEETQYF

D gene: TRBD1
J gene: TRBJ2-7
clone size: -
V gene: TRBV6-5
CDR3 DNA: TGTGCCACTCGAAGGACAGGGGTTGGGCAGTACTTC
CDR3 protein: CATRRTGVGQYF

D gene: TRBD2
J gene: TRBJ2-1
clone size: -
V gene: TRBV6-5
CDR3 DNA: TGTGCCAGCAGTTACTCAGCGGGACTAGGGAGTGAGCAGTTCTTC
CDR3 protein: CASSYSAGLGSEQFF

D gene: TRBD1
J gene: TRBJ1-5
clone size: -
V gene: TRBV5-4
CDR3 DNA: TGTGCCGTAGGGGACAGGGCCGCCAATCAGCCCCAGCATTTT
CDR3 protein: CAVGDRAANQPQHF

D gene: TRBD2
J gene: TRBJ2-7
clone size: -
V gene: TRBV18
CDR3 DNA: TGTGCCAGCTCACCAAGCGGGGGGGCCGAGTACGAGCAGTACTTC
CDR3 protein: CASSPSGGAEYEQYF

D gene: TRBD2
J gene: TRBJ2-2
clone size: medium-sized
V gene: TRBV7-6
CDR3 DNA: TGTGCCAGCAGTACCGGGACTACCGGGGTTCCCGGGGAGCTGTTTTTT
CDR3 protein: CASSTGTTGVPGELFF

D gene: TRBD2
J gene: TRBJ2-1
clone size: -
V gene: TRBV3-1/TRBV3-2
CDR3 DNA: TGTGCCAGCGGTAGCGGGGCTGTTTTTGAGCAGTTCTTC
CDR3 protein: CASGSGAVFEQFF

D gene: -
J gene: TRBJ2-7
clone size: -
V gene: TRBV5-1
CDR3 DNA: TGCGCCAGCATAATTTGGGGGGGCTTTCGCGAGCAGTACTTC
CDR3 protein: CASIIWGGFREQYF

D gene: TRBD2
J gene: TRBJ2-1
clone size: -
V gene: TRBV18
CDR3 DNA: TGTGCCAGCTCACCAGGTTGGCGGGGGGGCCTCAATGAGCAGTTCTTC
CDR3 protein: CASSPGWRGGLNEQFF

D gene: -
J gene: TRBJ2-5
clone size: -
V gene: TRBV3-1/TRBV3-2
CDR3 DNA: TGTGCCAGCAGCCAAGAATCGGGGACCCAGTACTTC
CDR3 protein: CASSQESGTQYF

D gene: TRBD1
J gene: TRBJ2-7
clone size: -
V gene: TRBV2
CDR3 DNA: TGTGCCAGCAGAGCCGGGACAGACTACGAGCAGTACTTC
CDR3 protein: CASRAGTDYEQYF

D gene: -
J gene: TRBJ1-5
clone size: -
V gene: TRBV5-1
CDR3 DNA: TGCGCCAGCAGATTTGAAGGTCCGGGGAATCAGCCCCAGCATTTT
CDR3 protein: CASRFEGPGNQPQHF

D gene: TRBD2
J gene: TRBJ2-3
clone size: -
V gene: TRBV2
CDR3 DNA: TGTGCCAGCAGTGAACAGGGCGGGGGGGGCACAGATACGCAGTATTTT
CDR3 protein: CASSEQGGGGTDTQYF

D gene: -
J gene: TRBJ1-1
clone size: -
V gene: TRBV30
CDR3 DNA: TGTGCCTGGAGCCTCCTCTACACTGAAGCTTTCTTT
CDR3 protein: CAWSLLYTEAFF

D gene: TRBD1
J gene: TRBJ1-2
clone size: -
V gene: TRBV19
CDR3 DNA: TGTGCCAGTAGTTTGGGACAGTTTAACTATGGCTACACCTTC
CDR3 protein: CASSLGQFNYGYTF

D gene: TRBD1
J gene: TRBJ2-5
clone size: -
V gene: TRBV15
CDR3 DNA: TGTGCCACCAGCAGAGGCGACCAAGCAGGGGGGACCCAGTACTTC
CDR3 protein: CATSRGDQAGGTQYF

D gene: -
J gene: TRBJ2-7
clone size: -
V gene: TRBV3-1/TRBV3-2
CDR3 DNA: TGTGCCAGCAGCCAACTACCAGGGGAGCAGTACTTC
CDR3 protein: CASSQLPGEQYF

D gene: -
J gene: TRBJ2-1
clone size: -
V gene: TRBV30
CDR3 DNA: TGTGCCTGGAGTGTACAGGGATACTACAATGAGCAGTTCTTC
CDR3 protein: CAWSVQGYYNEQFF

D gene: -
J gene: TRBJ1-5
clone size: -
V gene: TRBV19
CDR3 DNA: TGTGCCAGTAGTATATCCGGAGGGTCCCACCAGCCCCAGCATTTT
CDR3 protein: CASSISGGSHQPQHF

D gene: -
J gene: TRBJ2-3
clone size: -
V gene: TRBV29-1
CDR3 DNA: TGCAGCGTTTTTTCGGGAACAGATACGCAGTATTTT
CDR3 protein: CSVFSGTDTQYF

D gene: TRBD2
J gene: TRBJ2-7
clone size: -
V gene: TRBV19
CDR3 DNA: TGTGCCAGTAGTATAGTCGCCGGACTAGCGGATTACGAGCAGTACTTC
CDR3 protein: CASSIVAGLADYEQYF